The clone carrying this TCR beta chain was counted only a few times. This entry is derived from a study of regulatory T cells in long-lasting Graves disease. Germline V gene lookup returns CDR1 SQVTM and CDR2 ANQGSEA. The CDR3 has 14 amino acids. The junction had 7 bases not matched to a gene; V was cut back by 2 bases and J by 4 bases. Time point given: persistent/refractory GD, antithyroid drugs over 5 years with positive TRAb. PBMCs provided the RNA from which the TCR library was made. Libraries of TCR beta came from iRepertoire HTBI primers plus Arm-PCR of CDR3 regions. TCRdb redid the calling of the multiplex PCR reads with MiXCR, one entry per CDR3 protein. The table includes a few hundred thousand distinct CDR3 sequences, around 23% detected once.

This sequence joins TRBV29-1 and TRBJ1-2, with 7 positions matching TRBD1. The sequence was obtained from a female donor with Graves disease. This specimen consisted of peripheral blood mononuclear cells (PBMCs), obtained when the disease was refractory, from a patient treated with antithyroid drugs. The chain's CDR3 is CSVERRTGGYGYTF. Written as DNA, the CDR3 is TGCAGCGTTGAAAGACGGACAGGCGGCTATGGCTACACCTTC.